These 22 T cell receptor beta chains were all obtained from the same sample, sequenced in a study of OX40 agonist ivuxolimab in advanced cancers. TCRdb keeps only in-frame clones here, not all; method: immunoSEQ multiplex PCR. The sample holds about 20,000 clones, approximately 83% seen once. The source was CD4+ or CD8+ T cells sorted from blood, collected in a trial of the OX40 agonist ivuxolimab. All receptors derive from an adult with an advanced solid tumor such as melanoma, head and neck, liver or kidney cancer.

This clone appeared once. The genes are TRBV2 and TRBJ1-5; D is undetermined. There are 14 residues in the CDR3. Germline assignment: CDR1 SNHLY and CDR2 FYNNEI. Trimming took 10 bases from V and 2 from J, leaving 15 bases between them. The CDR3 sequence: CATALGYGNQPQHF. CDR3 nucleotide sequence: TGTGCCACAGCACTAGGCTATGGCAATCAGCCCCAGCATTTT.

The rearrangement joins TRBV7-9 to TRBJ2-1, with 12 bases that match TRBD2. The length of the CDR3 is 15 residues. The germline V gene encodes CDR1 SEHNR and CDR2 FQNEAQ (reference sequence). Trimming at V came to 5 bases and at J to 5 bases, leaving 4 bases not matched to a gene. The CDR3 here is CASSVWTSGNNEQFF. The CDR3, as DNA: TGTGCCAGCAGCGTATGGACTAGCGGGAACAATGAGCAGTTCTTC.

This clone is large (0.1 to 1%) by share. V usage is TRBV6-4 and J usage is TRBJ2-2, with 7 bases matching TRBD1. The CDR3 spans 16 residues. With 0 bases clipped from V and 3 bases from J, the junction kept 4 bases outside the gene matches. Germline V gene lookup returns CDR1 MRHNA and CDR2 SNTAGT. The CDR3 loop is CASSDSKGAHTGELFF. The CDR3 DNA reads TGTGCCAGCAGTGACTCGAAGGGGGCCCACACCGGGGAGCTGTTTTTT.

The chain has TRBV5-4 and TRBJ2-7; TRBD2 might be the D (6 bases). Trimming took 1 base from V and 0 from J, leaving 11 bases between them. The CDR3 sequence is 15 residues long. Germline CDR1 is SGHNT and CDR2 is YYREEE (reference sequence). This chain's CDR3 is CASSLSPGSSYEQYF. The DNA for the CDR3 is TGTGCCAGCAGCTTGTCCCCCGGGAGCTCCTACGAGCAGTACTTC.

The chain combines TRBV19 with TRBJ2-1, with D possibly TRBD2 on 6 matching bases. The V gene lost 7 bases and the J gene lost 0 bases, with 10 bases spanning the gap. Germline CDR1 LNHDA, CDR2 SQIVND (reference sequence). The CDR3 totals 14 residues. CDR3 sequence reads: CASMGLSSYNEQFF. CDR3 sequence (DNA): TGTGCCAGTATGGGACTGAGCTCCTACAATGAGCAGTTCTTC.

There are a few counts of this clone. The rearrangement uses TRBV4-1 and TRBJ2-7, with 9 bases lining up with TRBD1. CDR3 length: 13 residues. In germline, CDR1 is MGHRA, CDR2 YSYEKL. J lost 6 bases, V lost 4 bases, and 4 bases had no gene match. CDR3 amino acids: CASSLDRGGEQYF. The CDR3 nucleotides are TGCGCCAGCAGCCTCGACAGGGGGGGCGAGCAGTACTTC.

The V and J genes are TRBV6-6 and TRBJ2-1; 8 nucleotides align to TRBD2. Germline trimming cut 0 bases from V and 9 bases from J; bases unmatched to any gene: 7. The CDR3 spans 15 residues. Germline CDR1 and CDR2: MNHNY and SVGAGI (reference sequence). The CDR3 spells CASSYSRREDGEQFF. For the CDR3, the DNA is TGTGCCAGCAGTTACTCGAGGCGGGAGGATGGTGAGCAGTTCTTC.

CDR3 coding DNA: TGTGCCAGCAGCTTTCAGGGCCGTTCCTACGAGCAGTACTTC. Its translation is CASSFQGRSYEQYF. The gene calls are TRBV11-2 and TRBJ2-7; possible D gene TRBD1, 5 bases. The germline V gene encodes CDR1 SGHAT and CDR2 FQNNGV. The germline V and J ends were trimmed by 3 bases and 1 base, with 10 bases remaining between them. The CDR3 consists of 14 residues. Looking up the rest from reference TRBV11-2 and TRBJ2-7 gives the full variable domain: EAGVAQSPRYKIIEKRQSVAFWCNPISGHATLYWYQQILGQGPKLLIQFQNNGVVDDSQLPKDRFSAERLKGVDSTLKIQPAKLEDSAVYLCASSFQGRSYEQYFGPGTRLTVT.

This chain uses TRBV7-8 with TRBJ1-3; 9 nucleotides line up with TRBD1. Trimming cost V 3 bases and J 4 bases; bases outside gene matches: 7. This CDR3 has 16 residues. The germline CDR1 and CDR2 sequences are SGHVS and FQNEAQ. CDR3: CASSFAGTGRGNTIYF. The CDR3, as DNA: TGTGCCAGCAGCTTCGCCGGGACAGGGAGAGGAAACACCATATATTTT.

This sequence joins TRBV18 and TRBJ1-5; 8 nucleotides agree with TRBD1. Germline CDR1 KGHSH, CDR2 LQKENI. The CDR3 contains 15 residues. Losses at the gene ends were 6 bases for V and 1 base for J; bases not matched to a gene: 5. CDR3 residues: CASSRTGKSNQPQHF. Here the CDR3 DNA reads TGTGCCAGCTCCCGGACAGGGAAGAGCAATCAGCCCCAGCATTTT.

The rearrangement links TRBV7-2 to TRBJ2-3; TRBD2 agrees at 13 bases. From germline, CDR1 is SGHTA and CDR2 FQGNSA. The CDR3 runs to 15 residues. V lost 5 bases, J lost 8 bases, and 7 bases stayed unmatched. The CDR3 sequence is CASSPLAGGRGTQYF. The CDR3 DNA sequence: TGTGCCAGCAGCCCACTAGCGGGGGGGCGAGGTACGCAGTATTTT. The full variable domain, in which reference TRBV7-2 and TRBJ2-3 provide the parts outside the CDR3, is GAGVSQSPSNKVTEKGKDVELRCDPISGHTALYWYRQSLGQGLEFLIYFQGNSAPDKSGLPSDRFSAERTGGSVSTLTIQRTQQEDSAVYLCASSPLAGGRGTQYFGPGTRLTVL.

The chain links TRBV6-4 to TRBJ1-5; D is undetermined. Trimming took 3 bases from V and 5 from J, leaving 8 bases between them. Germline V lookup: CDR1 MRHNA, CDR2 SNTAGT. The CDR3 loop spans 13 amino acids. The DNA for the CDR3 is TGTGCCAGCAGTGATTTTCCCCATCAGCCCCAGCATTTT. This gives the protein CASSDFPHQPQHF.

This sequence joins TRBV4-1 and TRBJ2-7; 8 bases match TRBD1. J lost 3 bases, V lost 4 bases, and 5 bases had no gene match. There are 14 residues in the CDR3. The V gene's germline CDR1 is MGHRA and CDR2 YSYEKL. CDR3 region: CASSPGQGYYEQYF. The CDR3 DNA sequence: TGCGCCAGCAGCCCAGGACAGGGATACTACGAGCAGTACTTC.

This clone was counted a single time. This sequence joins TRBV10-1 and TRBJ2-5; 7 bases map to TRBD2. CDR1 and CDR2 (germline): WNHNN, SYGVQD (reference sequence). This CDR3 is built from 15 residues. Unmatched junction bases numbered 15, after V lost 9 bases and J lost 5 bases. DNA for the CDR3: TGCGCCAGAGGATCGGTTGCGGGAGCGTGGGAGACCCAGTACTTC. It translates to CARGSVAGAWETQYF.

The chain uses TRBV7-9 and TRBJ1-1, with 7 positions matching TRBD1. Looked up from germline, CDR1 is SEHNR and CDR2 is FQNEAQ (reference sequence). CDR3 size: 14 residues. With 1 base clipped from V and 4 bases from J, the junction kept 3 bases outside the gene matches. As DNA, the CDR3 is TGTGCCAGCAGCTTAGGGGACAGTAGCACTGAAGCTTTCTTT. It specifies CASSLGDSSTEAFF. Together with reference TRBV7-9 and TRBJ1-1, the CDR3 gives the full variable domain: DTGVSQNPRHKITKRGQNVTFRCDPISEHNRLYWYRQTLGQGPEFLTYFQNEAQLEKSRLLSDRFSAERPKGSFSTLEIQRTEQGDSAMYLCASSLGDSSTEAFFGQGTRLTVV.

This clone was found a few times. The chain joins TRBV11-2 to TRBJ2-1, with 13 bases fitting TRBD2. From germline, CDR1 is SGHAT and CDR2 FQNNGV. The CDR3 runs to 16 residues. The junction had 9 bases not matched to a gene; V was cut back by 3 bases and J by 10 bases. CDR3 bases: TGTGCCAGCAGCTTCCAACTAGCGGGAGGGCCAAGAGAGCAGTTCTTC. It yields the protein CASSFQLAGGPREQFF.

V is TRBV27 and J is TRBJ1-5; D is possibly TRBD1 (6 bases). V lost 6 bases and J 5 bases, leaving 17 bases between the germline ends. This CDR3 comprises 15 residues. Germline V lookup: CDR1 MNHEY, CDR2 SMNVEV (reference sequence). The CDR3 reads CASSHRPGGDQPQHF. Here the CDR3 DNA reads TGTGCCAGCAGCCATCGACCCGGGGGCGATCAGCCCCAGCATTTT.

By its share, this clone is medium-sized. V and J are TRBV30 and TRBJ1-1; the D is unclear. CDR3 length: 12 amino acids. Germline assignment: CDR1 GTSNPN and CDR2 SVGIG (reference sequence). Trimming removed 2 bases at V and 8 bases at J, with 12 bases between. For the CDR3, the DNA is TGTGCCTGGAGTCCACGGGGATCGGAAGCTTTCTTT. Translating gives CAWSPRGSEAFF. The entire variable domain, with the rest obtained from reference TRBV30 and TRBJ1-1, is as follows: SQTIHQWPATLVQPVGSPLSLECTVEGTSNPNLYWYRQAAGRGLQLLFYSVGIGQISSEVPQNLSASRPQDRQFILSSKKLLLSDSGFYLCAWSPRGSEAFFGQGTRLTVV.

The V call is TRBV11-3, the J call TRBJ2-1; no clear D gene. Between the trimmed V and J ends, which lost 0 bases and 6 bases, there was a span of 6 bases. CDR3 length: 13 amino acids. Germline loops: CDR1 SGHNT, CDR2 YENEEA. CDR3 DNA: TGTGCCAGCAGCTTAGATGGTCGCAATGAGCAGTTCTTC. This sequence encodes CASSLDGRNEQFF. Combining the CDR3 with reference TRBV11-3 and TRBJ2-1 gives the whole variable domain EAGVVQSPRYKIIEKKQPVAFWCNPISGHNTLYWYLQNLGQGPELLIRYENEEAVDDSQLPKDRFSAERLKGVDSTLKIQPAELGDSAVYLCASSLDGRNEQFFGPGTRLTVL.

The J gene is TRBJ2-1, the V gene TRBV29-1, with D maybe TRBD1 (6 bases). This CDR3 contains 15 residues. Germline V gives CDR1 SQVTM, CDR2 ANQGSEA. Deletions cut 3 bases from V and 0 bases from J, with 12 bases between. The CDR3 loop is CSVDRTGRSYNEQFF. The CDR3 region has the DNA TGCAGCGTTGATCGAACAGGGCGCTCCTACAATGAGCAGTTCTTC.

V usage is TRBV10-2 and J usage is TRBJ1-6, with 8 bases lining up with TRBD1. Germline V CDR1 and CDR2: WSHSY, SAAADI. Trimming removed 6 bases from V and 5 bases from J; junction bases left unmatched: 9. The CDR3 consists of 16 residues. CDR3 in amino acids: CASRDSGQGNNSPLHF. The CDR3 nucleotides are TGCGCCAGCAGAGACTCCGGACAGGGCAATAATTCACCCCTCCACTTT.

The DNA of the CDR3 is TGCGCCAGCAGCTTCCGGTCCAACTATGGCTACACCTTC. Protein sequence: CASSFRSNYGYTF. The rearrangement links TRBV5-1 to TRBJ1-2; D gene ambiguous. V was pared by 2 bases and J by 2 bases, with 7 bases between. Germline V gene sequence: CDR1 SGHRS, CDR2 YFSETQ. This CDR3 region has 13 residues.